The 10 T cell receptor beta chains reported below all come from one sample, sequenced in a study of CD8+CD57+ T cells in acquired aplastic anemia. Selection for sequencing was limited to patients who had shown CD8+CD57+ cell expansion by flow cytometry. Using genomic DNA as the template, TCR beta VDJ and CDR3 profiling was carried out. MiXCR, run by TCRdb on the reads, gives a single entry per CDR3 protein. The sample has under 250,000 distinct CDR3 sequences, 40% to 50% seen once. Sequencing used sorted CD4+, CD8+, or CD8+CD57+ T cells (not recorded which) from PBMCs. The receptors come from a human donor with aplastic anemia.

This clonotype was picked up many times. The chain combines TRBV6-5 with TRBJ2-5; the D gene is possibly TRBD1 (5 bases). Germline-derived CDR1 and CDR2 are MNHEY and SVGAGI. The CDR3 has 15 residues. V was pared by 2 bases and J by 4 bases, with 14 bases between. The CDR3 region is CASSYGSGAGETQYF. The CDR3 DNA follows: TGTGCCAGCAGTTACGGATCTGGGGCAGGAGAGACCCAGTACTTC.

The CDR3 DNA is TGTGCCAGCAGCCTTGGGGGGGCCGGAAACACCTTC. Encoded protein: CASSLGGAGNTF. The chain is built from TRBV9 and TRBJ1-2, with D possibly matching TRBD1 (6 bases). Per germline, CDR1 SGDLS and CDR2 YYNGEE. The CDR3 has 12 amino acids. Trimming took off 4 bases at V and 12 bases at J, with 16 bases between the two ends.

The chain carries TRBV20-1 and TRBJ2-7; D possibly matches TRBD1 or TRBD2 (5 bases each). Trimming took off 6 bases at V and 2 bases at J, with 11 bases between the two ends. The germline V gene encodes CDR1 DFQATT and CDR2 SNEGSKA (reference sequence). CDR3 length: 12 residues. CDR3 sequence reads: CSAGTDPYEQYF. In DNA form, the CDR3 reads TGCAGTGCCGGGACCGATCCCTACGAGCAGTACTTC.

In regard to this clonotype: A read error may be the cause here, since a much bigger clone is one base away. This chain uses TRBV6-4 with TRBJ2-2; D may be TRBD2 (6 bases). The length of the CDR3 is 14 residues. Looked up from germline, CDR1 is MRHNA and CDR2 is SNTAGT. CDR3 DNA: TGTGCCAGCCGCTCGGGAGCATATACCGGGGGGCTGTTTTTT. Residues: CASRSGAYTGGLFF.

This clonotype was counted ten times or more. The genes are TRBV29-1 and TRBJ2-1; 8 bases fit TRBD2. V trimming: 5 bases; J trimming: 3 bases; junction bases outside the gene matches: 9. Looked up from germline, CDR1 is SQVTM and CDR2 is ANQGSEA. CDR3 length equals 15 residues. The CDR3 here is CSVQKLAEVYNEQFF. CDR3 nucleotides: TGCAGCGTTCAAAAACTAGCGGAGGTCTACAATGAGCAGTTCTTC.

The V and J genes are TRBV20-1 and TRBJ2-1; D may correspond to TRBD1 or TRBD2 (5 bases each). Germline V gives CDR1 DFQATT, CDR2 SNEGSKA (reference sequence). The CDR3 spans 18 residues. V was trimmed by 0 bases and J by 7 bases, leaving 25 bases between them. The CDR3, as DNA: TGCAGTGCTAGAGATCTTCGGCTCGGGGCAGGGACGGAAAATGAGCAGTTCTTC. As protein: CSARDLRLGAGTENEQFF.

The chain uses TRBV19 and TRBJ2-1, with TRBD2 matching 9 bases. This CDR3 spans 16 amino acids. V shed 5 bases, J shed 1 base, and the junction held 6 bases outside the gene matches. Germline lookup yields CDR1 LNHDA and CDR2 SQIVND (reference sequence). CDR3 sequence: CASSSPLAGSYNEQFF. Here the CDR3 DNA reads TGTGCCAGTAGTTCCCCGCTAGCGGGGTCCTACAATGAGCAGTTCTTC.

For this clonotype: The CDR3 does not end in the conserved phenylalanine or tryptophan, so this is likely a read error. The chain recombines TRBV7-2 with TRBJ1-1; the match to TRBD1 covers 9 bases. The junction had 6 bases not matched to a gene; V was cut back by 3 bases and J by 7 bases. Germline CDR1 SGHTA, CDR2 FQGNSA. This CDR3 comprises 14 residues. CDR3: CASSFDRGIGEAFS. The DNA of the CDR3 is TGTGCCAGCAGCTTTGACAGGGGGATTGGTGAAGCTTTCTCT.

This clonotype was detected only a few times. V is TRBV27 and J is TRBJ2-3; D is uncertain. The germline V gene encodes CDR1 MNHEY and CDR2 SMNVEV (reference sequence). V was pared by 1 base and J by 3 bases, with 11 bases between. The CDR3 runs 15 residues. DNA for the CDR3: TGTGCCAGCAGTTTATTCGGACGGGCAACAGATACGCAGTATTTT. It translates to CASSLFGRATDTQYF.

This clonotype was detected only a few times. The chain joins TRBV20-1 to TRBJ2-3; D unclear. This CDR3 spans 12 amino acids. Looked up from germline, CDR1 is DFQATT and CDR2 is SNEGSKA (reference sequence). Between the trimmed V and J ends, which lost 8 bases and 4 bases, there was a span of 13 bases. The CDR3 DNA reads TGCAGTTCCACGCCCAGTGCAGATACGCAGTATTTT. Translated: CSSTPSADTQYF.